Sequencing of this T cell receptor (beta chain) was carried out in a study of PD-L1 blockade in urothelial cancer. Losses at the gene ends were 5 bases for V and 4 bases for J; bases not matched to a gene: 5. Germline CDR1 is SGHTA and CDR2 is FQGNSA. The CDR3 sequence is 15 residues long. The method was immunoSEQ multiplex PCR; TCRdb's version includes in-frame clones alone and lacks a portion of them. The data hold 40,000 to 55,000 clones, with around 83% observed a single time. Time point denoted: pretreatment peripheral blood. This sequence originates from a man between 60 and 75 years old with urothelial cancer. The J gene is TRBJ1-2, the V gene TRBV7-2; TRBD1 matches at 12 bases. The sample here was PBMCs, taken around atezolizumab (anti-PD-L1) treatment. CDR3 sequence (DNA): TGTGCCAGCAGCCCGGGACAGGGGGCCAGCTATGGCTACACCTTC. Residues: CASSPGQGASYGYTF.